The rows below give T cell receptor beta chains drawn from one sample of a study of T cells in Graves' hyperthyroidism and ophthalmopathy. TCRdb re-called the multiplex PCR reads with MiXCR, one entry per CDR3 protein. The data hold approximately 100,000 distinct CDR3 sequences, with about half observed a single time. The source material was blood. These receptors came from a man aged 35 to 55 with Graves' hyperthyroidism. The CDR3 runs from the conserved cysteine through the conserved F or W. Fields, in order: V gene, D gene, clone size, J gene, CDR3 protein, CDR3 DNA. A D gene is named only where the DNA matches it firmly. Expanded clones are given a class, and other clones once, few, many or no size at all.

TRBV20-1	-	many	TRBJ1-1	CSARDPAGTFF	TGCAGTGCTAGAGATCCGGCAGGAACTTTCTTT
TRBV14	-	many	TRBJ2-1	CASSQGYNEQFF	TGTGCCAGCAGCCAAGGGTACAATGAGCAGTTCTTC
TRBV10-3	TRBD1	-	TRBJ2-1	CAISNRDRGYEQFF	TGTGCCATCAGTAACCGGGACAGGGGCTACGAGCAATTCTTC
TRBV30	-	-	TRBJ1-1	CAWSGWGLGAEAFF	TGTGCCTGGAGTGGATGGGGTTTAGGGGCTGAAGCTTTCTTT
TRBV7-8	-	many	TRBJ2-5	CASSYRLSQETQYF	TGTGCCAGCAGCTACCGACTATCCCAAGAGACCCAGTACTTC
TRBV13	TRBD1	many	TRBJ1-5	CASSGQGQPQHF	TGTGCCAGCAGCGGACAGGGACAGCCCCAGCATTTT
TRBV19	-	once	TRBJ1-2	CASSRDINYGYTF	TGTGCCAGTAGTCGGGACATTAACTATGGCTACACCTTC
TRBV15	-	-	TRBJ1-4	CATSRDVEGTEKLFF	TGTGCCACCAGCAGAGATGTTGAGGGAACTGAAAAACTGTTTTTT
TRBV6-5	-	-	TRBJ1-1	CASRGAPEAFF	TGTGCCAGCAGGGGGGCTCCCGAAGCTTTCTTT
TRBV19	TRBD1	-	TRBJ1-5	CASSIADRANNQPQHF	TGTGCCAGTAGTATCGCGGACAGGGCGAACAATCAGCCCCAGCATTTT
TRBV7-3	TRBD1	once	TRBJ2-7	CASSWTGGHSYEQYF	TGTGCCAGCAGCTGGACAGGGGGCCACTCCTACGAGCAGTACTTC
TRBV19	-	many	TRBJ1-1	CATQGELEAFF	TGTGCCACCCAAGGGGAACTTGAAGCTTTCTTT
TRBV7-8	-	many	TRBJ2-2	CASSSRVTGELFF	TGTGCCAGCAGCTCAAGGGTCACCGGGGAGCTGTTTTTT
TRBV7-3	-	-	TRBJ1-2	CASSPIGRAMYGYTF	TGTGCCAGCAGCCCCATCGGCAGGGCGATGTATGGCTACACCTTC
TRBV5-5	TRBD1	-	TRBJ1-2	CASSLDRGLIYSYTF	TGTGCCAGCAGCTTGGACAGGGGACTAATCTATAGCTACACCTTC
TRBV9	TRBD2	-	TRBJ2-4	CASSPTPGAGDLAKNIQYF	TGTGCCAGCAGCCCCACCCCCGGAGCGGGGGACCTAGCCAAAAACATTCAGTACTTC
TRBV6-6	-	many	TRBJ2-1	CASSYSQNEQFF	TGTGCCAGCAGTTACAGTCAGAATGAGCAGTTCTTC
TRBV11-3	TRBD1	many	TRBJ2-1	CASSLDRGLYNEQFF	TGTGCCAGCAGCTTAGATAGGGGGCTTTACAATGAGCAGTTCTTC
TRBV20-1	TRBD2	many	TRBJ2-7	CSATLAGAYEQYF	TGCAGTGCCACACTAGCGGGAGCCTACGAGCAGTACTTC
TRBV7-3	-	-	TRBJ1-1	CASSSTGDYTEAFF	TGTGCCAGCAGCTCCACCGGGGACTACACTGAAGCTTTCTTT
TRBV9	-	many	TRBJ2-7	CASSPGSWSSYEQYF	TGTGCCAGCAGCCCAGGGTCATGGAGCTCCTACGAGCAGTACTTC
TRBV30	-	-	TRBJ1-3	CAWSVPGGFAGNTIYF	TGTGCCTGGAGTGTACCGGGGGGTTTCGCTGGAAACACCATATATTTT
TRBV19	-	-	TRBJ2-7	CASSANSYEQYF	TGTGCCAGTAGTGCGAACTCCTACGAGCAGTACTTC
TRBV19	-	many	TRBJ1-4	CASSMGPAGRGLNEKLFF	TGTGCCAGTAGTATGGGACCGGCAGGGCGGGGGCTTAATGAAAAACTGTTTTTT
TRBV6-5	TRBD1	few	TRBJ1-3	CASSSQGGLTGNTIYF	TGTGCCAGCAGTTCCCAGGGGGGGCTTACTGGAAACACCATATATTTT
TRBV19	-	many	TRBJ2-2	CASSISAGELFF	TGTGCCAGTAGTATATCAGCGGGGGAGCTGTTTTTT
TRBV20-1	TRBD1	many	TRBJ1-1	CSARSGQGSMAFF	TGCAGTGCTAGGTCGGGACAGGGAAGTATGGCTTTCTTT
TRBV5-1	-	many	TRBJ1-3	CASSKGLPAAGNTIYF	TGCGCCAGCAGTAAGGGACTACCTGCCGCTGGAAACACCATATATTTT
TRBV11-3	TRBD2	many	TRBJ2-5	CASSREGETQYF	TGTGCCAGCAGCCGGGAGGGGGAGACCCAGTACTTC
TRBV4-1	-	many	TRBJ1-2	CASSQDLTVTYGYTF	TGCGCCAGCAGCCAAGATCTTACAGTGACTTATGGCTACACCTTC
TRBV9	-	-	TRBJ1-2	CASSPQQDNYGYTF	TGTGCCAGCTCACCACAGCAAGATAACTATGGCTACACCTTC
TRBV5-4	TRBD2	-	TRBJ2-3	CASSLSSGSSEQYF	TGTGCCAGCAGCTTGTCTAGCGGGTCGTCAGAGCAGTATTTT
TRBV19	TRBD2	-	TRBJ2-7	CASSRGTSGGPSSYEQYF	TGTGCCAGTAGTAGGGGGACTAGCGGGGGCCCGAGCTCCTACGAGCAGTACTTC
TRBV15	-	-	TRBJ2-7	CATSKRQDSYEQYF	TGTGCCACCAGCAAGAGGCAGGACTCCTACGAGCAGTACTTC
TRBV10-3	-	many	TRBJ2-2	CAISDWGNTGELFF	TGTGCCATCAGTGATTGGGGAAACACCGGGGAGCTGTTTTTT
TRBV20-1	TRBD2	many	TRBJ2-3	CSAREGTSGTDTQYF	TGCAGTGCTAGAGAGGGGACTAGCGGCACAGATACGCAGTATTTT
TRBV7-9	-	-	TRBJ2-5	CASSLDPTGETQYF	TGTGCCAGCAGCTTGGACCCCACCGGAGAGACCCAGTACTTC
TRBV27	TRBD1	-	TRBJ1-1	CASSDTGEPEAFF	TGTGCCAGCAGTGACACAGGGGAACCTGAAGCTTTCTTT
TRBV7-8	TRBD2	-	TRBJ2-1	CAWSLAGSNEQFF	TGTGCCTGGAGTCTAGCGGGGTCAAATGAGCAGTTCTTC
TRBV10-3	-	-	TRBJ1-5	CAISEDINYGYTMGGDRNQPQHF	TGTGCCATCAGTGAGGACATCAACTATGGCTACACCATGGGGGGAGACAGGAATCAGCCCCAGCATTTT